This TCR beta chain was profiled in a study of regulatory T cells in long-lasting Graves disease. Through Arm-PCR of CDR3 regions and iRepertoire HTBI primers, TCR beta libraries were built. MiXCR, applied by TCRdb to the multiplex PCR reads, yields one record per CDR3 protein. The data contain 400,000 to 500,000 distinct CDR3 sequences, about a sixth of them singletons. The table lists this clonotype with many counts. Time point here: newly diagnosed GD, antithyroid drugs for less than 3 months. Scientists built the TCR library using RNA that was extracted from PBMCs. These same records also appear under a second study, on T cells in Graves' hyperthyroidism and ophthalmopathy.

The source material was peripheral blood mononuclear cells (PBMCs), sampled at new diagnosis, from a patient treated with antithyroid drugs. This receptor was obtained from a woman aged 18-29 years with Graves disease.

In DNA, the CDR3 is TGTGCCAGCAGCTCCTCGTCCGCCCCGAAGCCTGGGGCCAACGTCCTGACTTTC. It translates to CASSSSSAPKPGANVLTF. The V gene is TRBV7-6, the J gene TRBJ2-6; D call uncertain. Germline values: CDR1 SGHVS, CDR2 FNYEAQ. Trimming cost V 4 bases and J 2 bases, with 18 bases left between them. The length of the CDR3 is 18 residues. Complete variable domain (other parts from reference TRBV7-6 and TRBJ2-6): GAGVSQSPRYKVTKRGQDVALRCDPISGHVSLYWYRQALGQGPEFLTYFNYEAQQDKSGLPNDRFSAERPEGSISTLTIQRTEQRDSAMYRCASSSSSAPKPGANVLTFGAGSRLTVL.